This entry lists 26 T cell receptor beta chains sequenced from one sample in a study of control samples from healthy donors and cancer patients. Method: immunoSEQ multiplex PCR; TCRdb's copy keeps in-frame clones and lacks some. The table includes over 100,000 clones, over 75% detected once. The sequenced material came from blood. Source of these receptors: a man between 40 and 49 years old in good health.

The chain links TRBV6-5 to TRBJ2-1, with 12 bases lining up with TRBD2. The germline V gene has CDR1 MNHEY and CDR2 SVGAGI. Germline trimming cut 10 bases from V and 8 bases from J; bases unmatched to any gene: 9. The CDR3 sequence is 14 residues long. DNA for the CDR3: TGTGCCACATTTCAGTCTAGCGGGAGGGATGAGCAGTTCTTC. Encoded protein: CATFQSSGRDEQFF.

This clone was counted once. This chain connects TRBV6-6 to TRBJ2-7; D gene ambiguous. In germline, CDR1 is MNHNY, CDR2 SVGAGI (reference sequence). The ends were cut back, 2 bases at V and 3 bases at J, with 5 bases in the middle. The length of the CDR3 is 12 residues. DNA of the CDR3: TGTGCCAGCAGTTACCGGCACTACGAGCAGTACTTC. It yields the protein CASSYRHYEQYF.

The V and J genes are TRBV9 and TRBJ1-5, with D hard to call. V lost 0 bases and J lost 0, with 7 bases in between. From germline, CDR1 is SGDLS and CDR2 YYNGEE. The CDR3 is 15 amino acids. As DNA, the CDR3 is TGTGCCAGCAGCGTAGACTGGAATAGCAATCAGCCCCAGCATTTT. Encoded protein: CASSVDWNSNQPQHF.

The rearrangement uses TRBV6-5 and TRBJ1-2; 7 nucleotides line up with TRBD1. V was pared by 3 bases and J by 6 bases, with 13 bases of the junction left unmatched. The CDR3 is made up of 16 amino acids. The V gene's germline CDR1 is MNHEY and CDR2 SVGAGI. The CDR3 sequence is CASSYSDRANWNGYTF. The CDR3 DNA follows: TGTGCCAGCAGTTATTCCGACAGGGCAAATTGGAATGGCTACACCTTC.

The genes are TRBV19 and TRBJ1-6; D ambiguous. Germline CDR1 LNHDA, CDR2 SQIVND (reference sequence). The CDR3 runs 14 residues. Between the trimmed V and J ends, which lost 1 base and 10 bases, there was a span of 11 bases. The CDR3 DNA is TGTGCCAGTAGTATAGGAAGTGACGGCTCACCCCTCCACTTT. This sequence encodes CASSIGSDGSPLHF.

CDR3 amino acids: CASSQTNEKLFF. The CDR3 DNA sequence: TGTGCCAGCAGCCAGACTAATGAAAAACTGTTTTTT. The chain is built from TRBV16 and TRBJ1-4, with D unresolved. V lost 3 bases and J 2 bases, leaving 1 base between the germline ends. The CDR3 sequence is 12 residues long. Germline V gives CDR1 KGHSY, CDR2 FQNENV.

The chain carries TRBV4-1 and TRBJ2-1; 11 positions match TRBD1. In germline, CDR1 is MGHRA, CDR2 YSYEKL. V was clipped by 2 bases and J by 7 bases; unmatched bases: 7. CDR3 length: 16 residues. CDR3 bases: TGCGCCAGCAGCCAACCAGGACAGGGGGCTTTGAATGAGCAGTTCTTC. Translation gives CASSQPGQGALNEQFF.

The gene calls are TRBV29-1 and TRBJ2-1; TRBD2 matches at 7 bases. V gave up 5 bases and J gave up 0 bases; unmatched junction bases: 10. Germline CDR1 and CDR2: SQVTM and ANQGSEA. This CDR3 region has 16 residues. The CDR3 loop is CSVFASGGPSYNEQFF. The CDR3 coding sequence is TGCAGCGTTTTTGCTAGCGGAGGACCCTCCTACAATGAGCAGTTCTTC.

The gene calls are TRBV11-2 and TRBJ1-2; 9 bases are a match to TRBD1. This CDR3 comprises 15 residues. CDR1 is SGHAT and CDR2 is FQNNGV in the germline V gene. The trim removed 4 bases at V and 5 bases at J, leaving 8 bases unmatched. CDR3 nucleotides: TGTGCCAGCAGCTCCGGGGGGACAGGGCCATATGGCTACACCTTC. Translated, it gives CASSSGGTGPYGYTF.

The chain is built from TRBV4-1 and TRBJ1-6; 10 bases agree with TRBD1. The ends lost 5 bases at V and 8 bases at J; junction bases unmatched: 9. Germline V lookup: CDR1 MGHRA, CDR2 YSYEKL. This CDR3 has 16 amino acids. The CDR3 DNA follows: TGCGCCAGCAGCGGGGACAGGGGCCCTCGGTATTCACCCCTCCACTTT. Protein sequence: CASSGDRGPRYSPLHF.

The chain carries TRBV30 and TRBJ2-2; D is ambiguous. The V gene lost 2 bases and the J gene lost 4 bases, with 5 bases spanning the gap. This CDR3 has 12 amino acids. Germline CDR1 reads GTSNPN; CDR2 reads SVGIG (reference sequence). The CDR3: CAWSIATGELFF. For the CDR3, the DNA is TGTGCCTGGAGTATCGCCACCGGGGAGCTGTTTTTT.

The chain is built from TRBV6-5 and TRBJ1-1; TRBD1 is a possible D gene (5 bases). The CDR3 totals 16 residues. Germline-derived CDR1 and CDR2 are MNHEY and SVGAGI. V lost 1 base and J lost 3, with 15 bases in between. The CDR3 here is CASSYYRVGTDTEAFF. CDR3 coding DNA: TGTGCCAGCAGTTACTATAGGGTAGGGACCGACACTGAAGCTTTCTTT.

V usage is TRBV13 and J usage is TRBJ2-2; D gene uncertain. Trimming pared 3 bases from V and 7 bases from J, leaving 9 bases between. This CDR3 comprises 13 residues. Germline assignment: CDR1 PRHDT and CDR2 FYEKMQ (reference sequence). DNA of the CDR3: TGTGCCAGCAGCTTCCAGCCTATCGGGGAGCTGTTTTTT. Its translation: CASSFQPIGELFF. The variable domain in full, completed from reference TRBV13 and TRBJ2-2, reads AAGVIQSPRHLIKEKRETATLKCYPIPRHDTVYWYQQGPGQDPQFLISFYEKMQSDKGSIPDRFSAQQFSDYHSELNMSSLELGDSALYFCASSFQPIGELFFGEGSRLTVL.

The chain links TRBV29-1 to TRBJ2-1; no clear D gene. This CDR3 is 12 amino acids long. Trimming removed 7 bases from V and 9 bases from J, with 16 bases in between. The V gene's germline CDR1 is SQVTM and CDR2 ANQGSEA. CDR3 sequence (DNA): TGCAGCGCCGGGCCGTTAAGCAGTGAGCAGTTCTTC. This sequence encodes CSAGPLSSEQFF.

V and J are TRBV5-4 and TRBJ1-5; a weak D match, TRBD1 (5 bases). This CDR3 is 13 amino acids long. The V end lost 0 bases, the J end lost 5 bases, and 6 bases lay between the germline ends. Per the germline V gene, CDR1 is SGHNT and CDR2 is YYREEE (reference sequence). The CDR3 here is CASSLGGDQPQHF. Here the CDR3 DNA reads TGTGCCAGCAGCTTGGGGGGGGATCAGCCCCAGCATTTT.

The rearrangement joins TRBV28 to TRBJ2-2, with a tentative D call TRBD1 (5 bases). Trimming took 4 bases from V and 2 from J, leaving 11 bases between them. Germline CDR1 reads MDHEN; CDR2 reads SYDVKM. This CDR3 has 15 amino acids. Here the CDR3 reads CASSSLDINTGELFF. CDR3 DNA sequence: TGTGCCAGCAGTTCCCTGGACATTAACACCGGGGAGCTGTTTTTT.

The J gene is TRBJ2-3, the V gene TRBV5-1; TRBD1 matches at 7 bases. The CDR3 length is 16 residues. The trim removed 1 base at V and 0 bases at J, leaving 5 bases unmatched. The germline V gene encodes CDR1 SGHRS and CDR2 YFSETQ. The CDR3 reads CASSLTKGASTDTQYF. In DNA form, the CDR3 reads TGCGCCAGCAGCTTGACAAAGGGGGCTAGCACAGATACGCAGTATTTT.

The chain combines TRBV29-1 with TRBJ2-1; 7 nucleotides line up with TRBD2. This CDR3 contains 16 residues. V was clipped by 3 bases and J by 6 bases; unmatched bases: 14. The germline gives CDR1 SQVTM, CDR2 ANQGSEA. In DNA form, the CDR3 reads TGCAGCGTTGAGGGAGGGATAGGTATGGGTTTCAATGAGCAGTTCTTC. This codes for CSVEGGIGMGFNEQFF.

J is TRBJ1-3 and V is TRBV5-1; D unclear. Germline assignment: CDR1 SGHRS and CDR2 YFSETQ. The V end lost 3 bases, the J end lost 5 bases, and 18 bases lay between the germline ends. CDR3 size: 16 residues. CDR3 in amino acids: CASSSSPQVARNTIYF. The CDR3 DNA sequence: TGCGCCAGCAGCTCCTCACCGCAGGTAGCAAGAAACACCATATATTTT. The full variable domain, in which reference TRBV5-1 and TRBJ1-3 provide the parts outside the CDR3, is KAGVTQTPRYLIKTRGQQVTLSCSPISGHRSVSWYQQTPGQGLQFLFEYFSETQRNKGNFPGRFSGRQFSNSRSEMNVSTLELGDSALYLCASSSSPQVARNTIYFGEGSWLTVV.

The CDR3 region has the DNA TGTGCCTGGAGCAGTCAGGGCTATGGCTACACCTTC. Protein: CAWSSQGYGYTF. The chain couples TRBV30 to TRBJ1-2, with a tentative D call TRBD1 (5 bases). The germline CDR1 and CDR2 sequences are GTSNPN and SVGIG (reference sequence). CDR3 size: 12 residues. V dropped 3 bases and J dropped 4 bases, with 9 bases sitting between them. Full variable domain (rest looked up from reference TRBV30 and TRBJ1-2): SQTIHQWPATLVQPVGSPLSLECTVEGTSNPNLYWYRQAAGRGLQLLFYSVGIGQISSEVPQNLSASRPQDRQFILSSKKLLLSDSGFYLCAWSSQGYGYTFGSGTRLTVV.

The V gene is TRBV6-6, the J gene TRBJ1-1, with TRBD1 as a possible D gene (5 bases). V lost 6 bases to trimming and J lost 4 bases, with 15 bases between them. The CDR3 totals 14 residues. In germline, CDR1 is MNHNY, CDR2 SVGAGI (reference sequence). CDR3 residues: CASRLRAEGTEAFF. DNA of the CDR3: TGTGCCAGCAGACTCAGGGCTGAGGGCACTGAAGCTTTCTTT.

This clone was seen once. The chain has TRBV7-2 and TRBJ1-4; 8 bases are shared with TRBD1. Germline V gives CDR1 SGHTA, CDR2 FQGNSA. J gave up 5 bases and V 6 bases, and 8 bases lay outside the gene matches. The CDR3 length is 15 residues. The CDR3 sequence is CASRWRGQENEKLFF. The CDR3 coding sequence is TGTGCCAGCAGATGGCGGGGACAGGAAAATGAAAAACTGTTTTTT.

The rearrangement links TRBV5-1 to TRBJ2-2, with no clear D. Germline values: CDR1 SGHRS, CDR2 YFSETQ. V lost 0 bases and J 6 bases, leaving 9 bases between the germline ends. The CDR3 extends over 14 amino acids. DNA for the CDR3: TGCGCCAGCAGCTTGGCCGGGCAAGCCGGGGAGCTGTTTTTT. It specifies CASSLAGQAGELFF.

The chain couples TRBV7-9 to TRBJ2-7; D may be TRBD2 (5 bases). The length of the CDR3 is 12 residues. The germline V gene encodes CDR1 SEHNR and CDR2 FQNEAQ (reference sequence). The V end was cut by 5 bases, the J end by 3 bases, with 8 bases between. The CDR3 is CASSRSGYEQYF. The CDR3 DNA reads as TGTGCCAGCAGCCGAAGCGGCTACGAGCAGTACTTC.

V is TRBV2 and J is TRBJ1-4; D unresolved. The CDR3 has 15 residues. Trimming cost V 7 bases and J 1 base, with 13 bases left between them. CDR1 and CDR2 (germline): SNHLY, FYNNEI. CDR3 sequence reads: CASTTAWLTNEKLFF. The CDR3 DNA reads TGTGCCAGCACCACGGCCTGGCTAACTAATGAAAAACTGTTTTTT.

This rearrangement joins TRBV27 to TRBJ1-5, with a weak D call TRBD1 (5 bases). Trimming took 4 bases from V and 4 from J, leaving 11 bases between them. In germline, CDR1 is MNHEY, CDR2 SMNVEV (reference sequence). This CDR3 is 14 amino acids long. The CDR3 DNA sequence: TGTGCCAGCAGTTCTAGACAGAGGAATCAGCCCCAGCATTTT. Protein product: CASSSRQRNQPQHF.